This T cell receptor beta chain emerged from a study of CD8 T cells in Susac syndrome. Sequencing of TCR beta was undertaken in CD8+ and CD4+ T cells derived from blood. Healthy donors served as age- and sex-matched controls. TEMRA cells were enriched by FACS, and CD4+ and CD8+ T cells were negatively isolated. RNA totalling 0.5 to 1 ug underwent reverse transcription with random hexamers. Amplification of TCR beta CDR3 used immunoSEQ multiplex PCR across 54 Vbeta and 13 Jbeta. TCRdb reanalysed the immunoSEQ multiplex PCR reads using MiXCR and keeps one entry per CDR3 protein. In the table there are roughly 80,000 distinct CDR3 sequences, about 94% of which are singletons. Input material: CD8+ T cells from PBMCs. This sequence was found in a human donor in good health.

CDR3 in amino acids: CASSVEGRGQETQYF. CDR3 DNA: TGTGCCAGCAGCGTAGAAGGCAGGGGGCAGGAGACCCAGTACTTC. This rearrangement joins TRBV9 to TRBJ2-5, with 8 bases that match TRBD1. CDR1 SGDLS and CDR2 YYNGEE come from the germline V gene. Trimming took 0 bases from V and 5 from J; bases not matched to a gene: 6. The CDR3 loop spans 15 amino acids.